The clone carrying this T cell receptor (beta chain) was observed a handful of times. The CDR3 is 17 amino acids. The V gene lost 0 bases and the J gene lost 2 bases, with 14 bases spanning the gap. Germline CDR1 is MDHEN and CDR2 is SYDVKM. In the study's own analysis: By means of reference gene primer amplification, nucleated cell counts were estimated. The repertoire was sequenced with immunoSEQ multiplex PCR; TCRdb's copy has only in-frame clones and lacks some. The DNA gave D and trimming, while V, J and clone size come from that table. This sample yields approximately 130,000 clones, of which 80% are seen a single time; 25% belongs to the top ten. This entry comes from a study of blood T cell repertoires in COVID-19. About the research overall: Acute-phase and convalescent COVID-19 samples originated in the United States, Italy and Spain. From T cells, B-cell-depleted T cells, or PBMCs came the material, which was cDNA or gDNA.

The source material was peripheral blood. The rearrangement joins TRBV28 to TRBJ1-5; TRBD1 is a possible D gene (5 bases). The receptor was isolated from a human donor in a cohort sampled during active COVID-19. The CDR3 spells CASSLCVKGVCNQPQHF. The CDR3 DNA sequence: TGTGCCAGCAGTTTATGCGTAAAAGGGGTCTGCAATCAGCCCCAGCATTTT.